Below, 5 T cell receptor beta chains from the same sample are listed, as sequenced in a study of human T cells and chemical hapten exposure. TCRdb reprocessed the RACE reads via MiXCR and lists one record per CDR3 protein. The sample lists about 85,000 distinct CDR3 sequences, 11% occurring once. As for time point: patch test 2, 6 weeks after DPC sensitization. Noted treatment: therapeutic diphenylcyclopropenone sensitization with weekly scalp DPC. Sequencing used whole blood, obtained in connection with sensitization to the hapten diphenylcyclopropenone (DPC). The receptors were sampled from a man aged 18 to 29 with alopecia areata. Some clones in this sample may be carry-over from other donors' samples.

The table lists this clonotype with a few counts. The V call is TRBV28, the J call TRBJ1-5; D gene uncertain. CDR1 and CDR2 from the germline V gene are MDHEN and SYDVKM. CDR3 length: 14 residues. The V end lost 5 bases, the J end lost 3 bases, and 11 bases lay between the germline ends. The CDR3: CASSPTLPNQPQHF. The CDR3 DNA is TGTGCCAGCAGTCCAACCTTGCCCAATCAGCCCCAGCATTTT.

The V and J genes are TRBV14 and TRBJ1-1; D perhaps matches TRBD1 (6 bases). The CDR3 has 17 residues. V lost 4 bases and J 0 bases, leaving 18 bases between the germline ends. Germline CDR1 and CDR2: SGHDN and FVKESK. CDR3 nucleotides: TGTGCCAGCAGCCCTTCGACAGGTCCCCTTTTGAACACTGAAGCTTTCTTT. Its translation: CASSPSTGPLLNTEAFF.

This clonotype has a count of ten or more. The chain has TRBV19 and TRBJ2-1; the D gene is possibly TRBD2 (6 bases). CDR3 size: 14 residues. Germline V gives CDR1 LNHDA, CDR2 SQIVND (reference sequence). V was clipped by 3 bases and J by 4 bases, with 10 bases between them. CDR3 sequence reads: CASSIRGEYNEQFF. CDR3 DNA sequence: TGTGCCAGTAGTATTCGCGGGGAATACAATGAGCAGTTCTTC.

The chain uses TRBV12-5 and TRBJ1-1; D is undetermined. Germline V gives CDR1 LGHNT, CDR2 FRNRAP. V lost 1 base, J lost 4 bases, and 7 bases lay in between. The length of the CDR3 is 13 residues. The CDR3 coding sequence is TGTGCTAGTGGTTTGGCCCCAGGCACTGAAGCTTTCTTT. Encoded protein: CASGLAPGTEAFF.

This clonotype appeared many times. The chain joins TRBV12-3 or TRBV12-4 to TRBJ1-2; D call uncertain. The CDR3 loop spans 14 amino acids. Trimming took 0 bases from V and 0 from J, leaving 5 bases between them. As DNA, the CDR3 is TGTGCCAGCAGTTTAGCGCTTGCTAACTATGGCTACACCTTC. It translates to CASSLALANYGYTF.